The T cell receptor (beta chain) under discussion was sequenced for a study of CD8+ T cells in alopecia areata. The CDR3 has 15 residues. The V gene's germline CDR1 is GTSNPN and CDR2 SVGIG (reference sequence). V dropped 3 bases and J dropped 2 bases, with 17 bases sitting between them. The sequencing template was cDNA reverse transcribed from extracted RNA. The protocol was immunoSEQ multiplex PCR, while the TCRdb copy is restricted to in-frame clones and leaves out a portion. The data contain over 150,000 clones, about three fifths of them singletons. The treatment denotes: oral pan-JAK inhibitor, 5-10 mg twice daily. Alopecia areata patients provided lesional scalp punch biopsies and peripheral blood.

The rearrangement links TRBV30 to TRBJ2-7; D uncertain. The receptor comes from a human donor with alopecia areata. The sequenced sample was CD8+ T cells sorted from blood, obtained at week 24, from a patient treated with tofacitinib. As DNA, the CDR3 is TGTGCCTGGAGCCTTGACTCCTCGCGAGCCTACGAGCAGTACTTC. It specifies CAWSLDSSRAYEQYF.